A single T cell receptor (beta chain) is shown here with its context. Patients with ophthalmopathy all had a Clinical Activity Score of at least 3, a NOSPECS grade of at least 4 and duration under 3 months. Uncontrolled infections, other autoimmune diseases, pregnancy or lactation led to exclusion of patients. The data were obtained in a study of T cells in Graves' hyperthyroidism and ophthalmopathy. Trimming cost V 9 bases and J 4 bases; bases outside gene matches: 7. Germline V gene lookup returns CDR1 LNHDA and CDR2 SQIVND (reference sequence). The CDR3 loop spans 13 amino acids. The CDR3 regions of TCR beta were amplified from RNA transcripts. First-round RT-PCR targeting the TCR CDR3 was performed with the HTBI primer set. TCRdb re-called the multiplex PCR reads with MiXCR, one entry per CDR3 protein. This sample has 300,000 or so distinct CDR3 sequences; about 15% occur once, and the top ten carry approximately 60%.

The sequencing input was blood. The chain is built from TRBV19 and TRBJ1-1; 8 bases match TRBD1. This receptor was identified in a woman in her sixties with Graves' ophthalmopathy. CDR3: CASKDRESTEAFF. The CDR3, as DNA: TGTGCCAGCAAGGACAGGGAGAGCACTGAAGCTTTCTTT.